Sequencing of this T cell receptor beta chain was carried out in a study of Graves' ophthalmopathy and Graves' hyperthyroidism. Study-level results: In separating ophthalmopathy from stable hyperthyroidism, a 13-signature model achieved about 90% sensitivity and nearly 84% specificity.

This clonotype was seen at least ten times. Its antigen is currently unknown. The study enrolled ophthalmopathy donors with moderate-to-severe activity, CAS ≥3, NOSPECS ≥4 and duration under 3 months. The diagnosis was founded upon clinical symptoms, serum thyroxine, TRAb, thyroid ultrasound and orbital computed tomography. CDR3 regions of TCR beta were amplified from RNA transcripts. First-round RT-PCR relied on HTBI primers, and a second-round multiplex PCR came next. TCRdb processed the multiplex PCR reads anew with MiXCR; each CDR3 protein has one entry. Here the sample spans tens of thousands of distinct CDR3 sequences, approximately 52% being singletons. Germline lookup yields CDR1 MNHNS and CDR2 SASEGT. The CDR3 has 13 residues. Deletions cut 1 base from V and 7 bases from J, with 8 bases between.

This clonotype was obtained from an adult woman with Graves' ophthalmopathy. Sequences were obtained from peripheral blood. The chain has TRBV6-1 and TRBJ1-5; weak D call: TRBD1 (5 bases). CDR3 sequence reads: CASSEVGTQPQHF. DNA for the CDR3: TGTGCCAGCAGTGAAGTGGGGACCCAGCCCCAGCATTTT.